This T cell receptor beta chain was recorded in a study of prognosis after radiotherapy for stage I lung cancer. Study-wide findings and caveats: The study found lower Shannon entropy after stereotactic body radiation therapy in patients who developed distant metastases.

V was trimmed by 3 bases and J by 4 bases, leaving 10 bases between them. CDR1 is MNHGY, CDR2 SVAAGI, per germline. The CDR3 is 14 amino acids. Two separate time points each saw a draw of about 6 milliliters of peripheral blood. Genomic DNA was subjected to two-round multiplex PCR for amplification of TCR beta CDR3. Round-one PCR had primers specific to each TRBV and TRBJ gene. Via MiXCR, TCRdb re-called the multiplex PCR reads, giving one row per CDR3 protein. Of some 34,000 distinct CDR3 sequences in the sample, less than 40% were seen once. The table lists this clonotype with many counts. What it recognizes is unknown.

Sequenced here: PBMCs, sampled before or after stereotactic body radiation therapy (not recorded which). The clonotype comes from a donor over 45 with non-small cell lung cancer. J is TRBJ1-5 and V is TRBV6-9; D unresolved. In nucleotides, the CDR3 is TGTGCCAGCAGTTACTCCTACGGAAATCAGCCCCAGCATTTT. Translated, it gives CASSYSYGNQPQHF.